This T cell receptor (beta chain) was identified during a study of T cell responses to AZD1222 COVID-19 vaccine. Libraries were prepared by immunoSEQ multiplex PCR; TCRdb keeps only in-frame clonotypes and omits some of them. The sample includes 180,000 or so clones, approximately 94% of them seen just once. CDR3 length equals 14 residues. Germline V gives CDR1 WNHNN, CDR2 SYGVQD (reference sequence). Losses at the gene ends were 3 bases for V and 2 bases for J; bases not matched to a gene: 4. This receptor was identified in an adult in good health. This sample comprised peripheral blood, obtained on day 0 of AZD1222 vaccination. The chain joins TRBV10-1 to TRBJ2-7; 7 positions match TRBD2. In DNA, the CDR3 is TGCGCCAGCAGTGACGAGGGAGGGCCCTACGAGCAGTACTTC. This codes for CASSDEGGPYEQYF.